This TCR beta chain was sequenced for a study of T cell responses to AZD1222 COVID-19 vaccine (dated by TCRdb to the early 2020s). With respect to the entire study: AZD1222 recipients with second doses at about 4 weeks or about 12 weeks were pooled, because spike-specific TCR depth and breadth did not differ between schedules. TCR sequencing covered over 230 trial participants: nearly 210 given two doses of AZD1222 and approximately 26 given two doses of MenACWY control vaccine. Trial participants were enrolled by age into subgroups of 18-55, 56-69 and 70-plus years, and around 150, 29 and 61 TCR-sequenced participants, respectively, were included in these subgroups.

The germline V gene encodes CDR1 LGHNT and CDR2 FRNRAP. The CDR3 holds 13 amino acids from the cysteine to the phenylalanine. Only the CDR3 portion is preserved as DNA: 39 bases, with reading frame beginning at the first base. V loses 1 base, J loses 3 bases, and the germline ends lie 5 bases apart. On this clone: No antigen is known for it. No quality values exist for individual bases; no much larger clone is one base distant.

What the study reported, not specific to this receptor: No day 14 peak-response samples were available, so repertoires were characterized only after the peak T cell response. Reportedly, close to half of the unique spike-specific TCRs recognized epitopes lying outside the regions that are mutated in the B.1.351 and B.1.1.7 variants. After two AZD1222 doses, both the breadth and the depth of spike-specific TCRs were significantly higher than at day 0 and than in MenACWY recipients. The vaccine-associated CD4 TCRs covered the entire spike protein, and the dominant responses fell in regions 160-218 and 743-854. Participants were mostly white British and included more females than males, and it was suggested by the authors that clonal diversity may have been underestimated. The 56-69-year group was small, and its depth increase did not reach significance, likely because of low power. Only five to seven AZD1222 recipients were SARS-CoV-2 seropositive at baseline, limiting conclusions about previously exposed vaccinees.

The CDR3 regions of human TCRbeta chains were subjected to immunosequencing. Under the source paper's analysis protocol: Repertoire TCRs were checked for matches against a reference library of SARS-CoV-2-specific TCRs that had been generated using the MIRA antigen-specificity platform. Breadth was defined as the fraction of unique TCRs that were SARS-CoV-2-associated. Depth was defined as the fraction of total T cells that were SARS-CoV-2-associated. Using the MIRA data, each spike-specific TCR was mapped to the spike region that the TCR reacts to and placed in a CD4 or CD8 class. Log10-transformed breadth and depth values were compared by one-way ANOVA with Sidak's multiple comparisons tests. Entries here come from immuneACCESS through TCRdb and include only in-frame sequences with V and J called. Some clones fail to appear in such tables; in the studies checked, an unresolved V gene covers under half of the shortfall, and the cause of the remainder is unknown. V and J calls plus clone size are reproduced from that table; the DNA served to infer D and trimming. The sample includes some 96,000 clones, with around 89% observed a single time. The top ten constitute 1.8% of the sample.

The sample's time point, from its label and the paper: baseline before first vaccination. Vaccinee samples came from UK trials COV001 and COV002, including a single-blind randomized controlled phase 2/3 trial of AZD1222 (ChAdOx1 nCoV-19) in healthy adults. For TCRbeta chain sequencing, PBMC samples from trial participants were taken at day 0 and at day 28 after the second dose. This specimen consisted of peripheral blood, obtained on day 0 of AZD1222 vaccination. The sequence derives from an adult in good health. The chain employs TRBV12-5 and TRBJ2-3; the D gene remains uncertain. In nucleotides, the sequence is TGTGCTAGTGGTTTGGACGCAACAGATACGCAGTATTTT. Its product reads: CASGLDATDTQYF. Beyond the CDR3, the reference TRBV12-5 and TRBJ2-3 genes provide the residues; the full variable domain reads: DARVTQTPRHKVTEMGQEVTMRCQPILGHNTVFWYRQTMMQGLELLAYFRNRAPLDDSGMPKDRFSAEMPDATLATLKIQPSEPRDSAVYFCASGLDATDTQYFGPGTRLTVL.